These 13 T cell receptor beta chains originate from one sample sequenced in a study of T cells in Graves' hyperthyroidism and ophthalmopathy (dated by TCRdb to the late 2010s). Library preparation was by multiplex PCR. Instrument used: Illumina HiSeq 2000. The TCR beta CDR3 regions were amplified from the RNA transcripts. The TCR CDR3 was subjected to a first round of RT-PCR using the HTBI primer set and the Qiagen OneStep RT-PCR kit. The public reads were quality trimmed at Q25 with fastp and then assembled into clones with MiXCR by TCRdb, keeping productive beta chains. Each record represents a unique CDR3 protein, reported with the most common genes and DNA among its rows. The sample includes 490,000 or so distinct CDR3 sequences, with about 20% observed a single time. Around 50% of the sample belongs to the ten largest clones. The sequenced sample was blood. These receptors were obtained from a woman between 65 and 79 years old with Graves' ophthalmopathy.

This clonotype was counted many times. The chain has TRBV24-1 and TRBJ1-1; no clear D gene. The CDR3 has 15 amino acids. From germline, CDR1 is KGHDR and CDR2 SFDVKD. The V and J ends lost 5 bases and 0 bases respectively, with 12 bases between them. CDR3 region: CATSGITEMNTEAFF. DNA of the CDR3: TGTGCCACCAGTGGTATAACAGAGATGAACACTGAAGCTTTCTTT.

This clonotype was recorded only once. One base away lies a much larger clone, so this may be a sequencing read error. The CDR3 DNA is TGTGCCAGCAGTAAGGACAGGTTCTCCTACAATGAGCAGTACTTC. Residues: CASSKDRFSYNEQYF. This chain uses TRBV28 with TRBJ2-1, with TRBD1 matching 7 bases. The tail of the sequence fits TRBJ2-7 better, so the J call may be wrong. The CDR3 extends over 15 amino acids. Germline-derived CDR1 and CDR2 are MDHEN and SYDVKM.

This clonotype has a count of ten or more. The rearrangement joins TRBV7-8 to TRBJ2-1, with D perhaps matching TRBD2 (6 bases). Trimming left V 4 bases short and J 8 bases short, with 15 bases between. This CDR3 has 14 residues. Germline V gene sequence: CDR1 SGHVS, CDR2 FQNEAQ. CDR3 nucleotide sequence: TGTGCCAGCAGCTCCCACCGGGACTTCGATGAGCAGTTCTTC. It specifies CASSSHRDFDEQFF.

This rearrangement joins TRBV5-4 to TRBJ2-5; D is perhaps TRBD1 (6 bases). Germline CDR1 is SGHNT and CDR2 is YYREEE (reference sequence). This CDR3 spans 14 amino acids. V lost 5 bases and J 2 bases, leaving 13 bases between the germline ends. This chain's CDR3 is CASRSSGQQETQYF. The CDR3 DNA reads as TGTGCCAGCAGGTCTTCCGGACAGCAAGAGACCCAGTACTTC.

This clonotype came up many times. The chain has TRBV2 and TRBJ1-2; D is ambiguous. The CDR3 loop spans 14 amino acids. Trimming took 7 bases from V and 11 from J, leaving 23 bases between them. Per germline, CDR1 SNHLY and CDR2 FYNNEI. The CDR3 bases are TGTGCCAGCATCGTAATGAACTCCAGAAACTCTTACACCTTC. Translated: CASIVMNSRNSYTF.

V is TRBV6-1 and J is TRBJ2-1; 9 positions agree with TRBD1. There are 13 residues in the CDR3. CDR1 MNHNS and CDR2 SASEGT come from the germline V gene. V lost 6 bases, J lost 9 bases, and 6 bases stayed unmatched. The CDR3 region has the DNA TGTGCCAGCAGGCTCACAGGGGGCTTTGAGCAGTTCTTC. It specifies CASRLTGGFEQFF.

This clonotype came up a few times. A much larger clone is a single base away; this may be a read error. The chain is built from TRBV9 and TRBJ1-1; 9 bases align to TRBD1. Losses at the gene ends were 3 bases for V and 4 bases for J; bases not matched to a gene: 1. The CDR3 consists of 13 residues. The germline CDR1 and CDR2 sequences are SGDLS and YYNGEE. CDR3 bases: TGTGCCAGCAGCGCGACAGGGGGCACTGAAGCTTTCTTT. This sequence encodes CASSATGGTEAFF.

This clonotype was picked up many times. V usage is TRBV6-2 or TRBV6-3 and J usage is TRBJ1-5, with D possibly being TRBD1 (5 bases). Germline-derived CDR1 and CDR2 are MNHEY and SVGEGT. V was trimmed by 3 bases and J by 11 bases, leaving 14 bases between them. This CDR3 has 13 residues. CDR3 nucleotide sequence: TGTGCCAGCAGTTATGGGGCCCAAGGAACCCAGCATTTT. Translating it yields CASSYGAQGTQHF.

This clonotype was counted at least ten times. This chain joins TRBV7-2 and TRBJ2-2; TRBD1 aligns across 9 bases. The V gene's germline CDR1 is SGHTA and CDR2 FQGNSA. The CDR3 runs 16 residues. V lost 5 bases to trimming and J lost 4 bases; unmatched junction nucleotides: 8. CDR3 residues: CASSRQTGGFTGELFF. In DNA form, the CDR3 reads TGTGCCAGCAGCCGACAGACAGGGGGGTTCACCGGGGAGCTGTTTTTT.

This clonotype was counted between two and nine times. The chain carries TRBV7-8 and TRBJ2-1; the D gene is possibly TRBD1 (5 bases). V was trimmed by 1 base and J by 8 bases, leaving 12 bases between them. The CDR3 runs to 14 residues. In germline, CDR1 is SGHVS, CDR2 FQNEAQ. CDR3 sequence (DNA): TGTGCCAGCAGCTTAGTGTCCAGGGTTGATGAGCAGTTCTTC. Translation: CASSLVSRVDEQFF.

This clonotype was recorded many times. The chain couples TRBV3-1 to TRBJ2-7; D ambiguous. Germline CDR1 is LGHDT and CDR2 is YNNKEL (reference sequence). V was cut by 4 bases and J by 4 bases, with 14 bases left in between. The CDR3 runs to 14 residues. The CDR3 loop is CASSPRTGPYEQYF. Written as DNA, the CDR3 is TGTGCCAGCAGCCCGCGGACGGGCCCGTACGAGCAGTACTTC.

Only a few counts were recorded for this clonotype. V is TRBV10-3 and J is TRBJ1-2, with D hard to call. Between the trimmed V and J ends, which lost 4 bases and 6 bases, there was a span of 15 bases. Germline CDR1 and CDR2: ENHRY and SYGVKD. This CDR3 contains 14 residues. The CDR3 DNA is TGTGCCATCAGTGCGCCATCCTCGGGGAATGGCTACACCTTC. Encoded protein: CAISAPSSGNGYTF.

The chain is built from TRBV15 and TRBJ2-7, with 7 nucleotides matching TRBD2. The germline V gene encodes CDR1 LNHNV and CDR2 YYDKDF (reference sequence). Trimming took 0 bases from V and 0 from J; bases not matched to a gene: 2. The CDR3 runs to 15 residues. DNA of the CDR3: TGTGCCACCAGCAGAGAGCGGGGGAGCTCCTACGAGCAGTACTTC. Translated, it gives CATSRERGSSYEQYF.